This entry concerns a single TCR beta chain. This clonotype appeared a few times. Its antigen remains unidentified. Base-call qualities are not available, and no considerably larger clone is one nucleotide away. Trimming removed 0 bases from V and 14 bases from J, leaving 11 bases between the germline ends. Including the terminal cysteine and phenylalanine, the CDR3 comprises 13 residues. Left in the record is the CDR3 DNA by itself, 39 bases read in frame from the first base. For CDR1 and CDR2, the germline V gene (reference sequence) lists LGHDT and YNNKEL. The data were obtained in a study of blood T cells in healthy people across ages (dated by TCRdb to 2014 to 2015). Regarding the research as a whole: In model experiments, template switching captured about one uniquely barcoded TCR beta cDNA molecule for every two T cells. Using deep sequencing normalized with unique cDNA molecular identifiers, the study measured how TCR beta repertoire diversity changes with age. Donors were grouped into four age groups: young (average roughly 15 years), middle-aged (approximately 41), aged (roughly 62) and long-lived (less than 85). To avoid experimental bias, donors of different ages were spread randomly across the sequencing lanes. Using the same blood draw, the study looked at two additional independent replicas of 1 million unique cDNA reads for two donors, one aged 18 to 30 and the other aged 80 or older. Findings and caveats that apply to the study as a whole: As age increased, observed TCR beta diversity per million T cells dropped in a roughly linear way, and a significant reduction was already evident by age about 40. A strong correlation was found between observed TCR beta diversity and the percentage of naive T cells measured by flow cytometry. Estimates of total diversity based on one million sequenced T cells were considered lower bounds and underestimates. Compared with the aged group, the long-lived group had more naive CD4+ T cells, fewer expanded clones and increased TCR diversity, suggesting age selection. Donor CMV infection status was unknown, potentially confounding age-related changes in expanded clonotypes. Because profiling used bulk unsorted PBMCs, naive and antigen-experienced compartments could not be compared conclusively.

The donors were about 40 Caucasian individuals from Russia, aged 6 to 90 years, who were systemically healthy. Ten milliliters of peripheral blood were drawn from each donor into EDTA-treated Vacutainer tubes. Ficoll-Paque density-gradient centrifugation was used to isolate PBMCs, with at least 7 million per sample. Total RNA was extracted from PBMCs with Trizol reagent, with at least 5.5 micrograms obtained per sample. Naive CD45RAhigh/CD27high T cell percentages were measured by flow cytometry on a PBMC aliquot from every donor. Library preparation used 5' RACE. The data were produced on an Illumina HiSeq 2500. A second PCR of roughly 7 to 11 cycles was performed with a sample-barcoded 5' primer and a J-beta primer mix. A unique molecular identifier was introduced onto each TCR beta cDNA molecule by a template-switch 5' adaptor carrying 12 random nucleotides. At least 3 million CDR3-containing paired-end reads were obtained from each sample. First-strand cDNA was synthesized from all RNA with the Mint cDNA synthesis kit, primed by a TRBC-specific oligonucleotide. All cDNA was treated with uracil-DNA glycosylase and then went through a first 18-cycle PCR with the universal primers M1SS and BC2_uni_R. The study's own analysis went as follows. Normalization of each sample was performed by random selection of 1 million high-quality reads, each carrying a distinct molecular identifier. Instead of being binned into consensus sequences, reads with shared molecular identifiers were discarded. MiTCR, run with a Q25 quality threshold and the strictest error-elimination algorithm, handled CDR3 identification, clonotype clustering and error correction. Lower-bound total TCR beta diversity was estimated with a nonparametric unseen species model using Euler transformation. The raw public data were reprocessed by TCRdb itself: fastp quality trimming at Q25, MiXCR clonotype calling, in-frame beta chains only. A single entry per CDR3 protein holds the most common genes and DNA from its merged rows. TCRdb's processing, not the authors' own work, is the source of the V and J calls. The sample table records a few hundred thousand distinct CDR3 sequences; 27% of these occur just once. About 18% of the sample comes from the top ten.

The sequenced material came from blood. The receptor was isolated from a woman aged 70-85 years in good health. The sequence links TRBV3-1 to TRBJ1-6; there is no confident call for the D gene. The nucleotide sequence is TGTGCCAGCAGCCAAGATCCTGGAACAGCCCTCCACTTT. Its protein reads: CASSQDPGTALHF.